This T cell receptor beta chain comes out of a study of cytomegalovirus exposure and HLA in healthy donors. Primers for the PCR totalled 60 Vbeta and 13 Jbeta. The table came from immunoSEQ multiplex PCR; TCRdb's copy has only in-frame clones and leaves some out. The sample shows about 180,000 clones, around 80% of them seen only once. Sequencing was performed on PBMCs. The source of this sequence is a woman in her thirties or forties in good health and CMV-seronegative.

CDR3 in amino acids: CASTTGLMNTEAFF. Written as DNA, the CDR3 is TGTGCCAGCACCACCGGACTAATGAACACTGAAGCTTTCTTT. The rearrangement uses TRBV5-6 and TRBJ1-1; D gene uncertain. The CDR3 loop spans 14 amino acids. Per the germline V gene, CDR1 is SGHDT and CDR2 is YYEEEE. V lost 6 bases, J lost 0 bases, and 12 bases lay in between.